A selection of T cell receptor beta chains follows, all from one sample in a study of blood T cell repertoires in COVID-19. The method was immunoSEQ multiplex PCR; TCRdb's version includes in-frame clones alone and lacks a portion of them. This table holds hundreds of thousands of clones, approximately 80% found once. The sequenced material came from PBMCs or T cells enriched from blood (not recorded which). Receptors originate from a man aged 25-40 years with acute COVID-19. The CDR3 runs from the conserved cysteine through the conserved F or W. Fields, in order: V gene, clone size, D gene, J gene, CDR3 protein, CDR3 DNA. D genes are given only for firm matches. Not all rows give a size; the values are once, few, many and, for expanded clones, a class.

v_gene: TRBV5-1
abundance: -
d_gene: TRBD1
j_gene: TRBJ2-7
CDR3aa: CASSLSATGGLYEQYF
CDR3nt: TGCGCCAGCAGCTTATCTGCCACAGGGGGCTTGTACGAGCAGTACTTC

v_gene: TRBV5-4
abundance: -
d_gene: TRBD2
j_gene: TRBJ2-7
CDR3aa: CASSLKTSGGVQYF
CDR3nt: TGTGCCAGCAGCTTGAAAACTAGCGGGGGGGTGCAGTACTTC

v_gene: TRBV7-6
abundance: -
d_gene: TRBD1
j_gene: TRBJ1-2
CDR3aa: CASSQDGTAVPGGYTF
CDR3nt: TGTGCCAGCAGCCAAGACGGGACAGCGGTACCGGGCGGCTACACCTTC

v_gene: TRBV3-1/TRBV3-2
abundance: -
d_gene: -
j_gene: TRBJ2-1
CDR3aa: CASSHSHRDLINEQFF
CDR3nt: TGTGCCAGCAGCCACTCTCACAGGGATCTGATCAATGAGCAGTTCTTC

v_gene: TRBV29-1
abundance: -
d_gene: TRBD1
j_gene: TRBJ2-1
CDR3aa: CSVRTGGSSGGEQFF
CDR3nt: TGCAGCGTCCGGACAGGGGGCTCCTCCGGGGGGGAGCAGTTCTTC

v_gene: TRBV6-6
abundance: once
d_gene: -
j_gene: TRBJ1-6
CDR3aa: CASSYGQANSPLHF
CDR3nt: TGTGCCAGCAGTTATGGGCAGGCCAATTCACCCCTCCACTTT

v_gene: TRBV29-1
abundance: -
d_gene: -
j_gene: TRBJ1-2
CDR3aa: CSGQWASDPYGYTF
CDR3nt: TGCAGCGGACAATGGGCCAGTGATCCCTATGGCTACACCTTC

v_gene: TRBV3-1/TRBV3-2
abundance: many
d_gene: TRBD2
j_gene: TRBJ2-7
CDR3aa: CASNGGDFYEQYF
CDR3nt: TGTGCCAGCAATGGGGGGGACTTCTACGAGCAGTACTTC

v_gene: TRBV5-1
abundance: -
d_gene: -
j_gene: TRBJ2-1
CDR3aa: CASSSKRSSSYNEQFF
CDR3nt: TGCGCCAGCAGCAGCAAGCGGTCCAGCTCCTACAATGAGCAGTTCTTC

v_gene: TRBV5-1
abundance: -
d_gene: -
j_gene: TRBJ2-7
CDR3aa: CASSPDTQSSYEQYF
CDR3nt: TGCGCCAGCAGCCCCGACACGCAAAGCTCCTACGAGCAGTACTTC

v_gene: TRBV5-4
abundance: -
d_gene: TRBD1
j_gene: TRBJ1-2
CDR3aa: CASSYGQGKYGYTF
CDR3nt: TGTGCCAGCAGCTACGGACAGGGAAAATATGGCTACACCTTC

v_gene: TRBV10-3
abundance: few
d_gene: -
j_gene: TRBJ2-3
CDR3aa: CAISFGGVPTDTQYF
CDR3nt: TGTGCCATCTCTTTCGGCGGGGTACCCACAGATACGCAGTATTTT

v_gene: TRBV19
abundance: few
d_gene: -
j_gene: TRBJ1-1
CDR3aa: CASSTRQVMNTEAFF
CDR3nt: TGTGCCAGTAGTACCCGACAGGTCATGAACACTGAAGCTTTCTTT

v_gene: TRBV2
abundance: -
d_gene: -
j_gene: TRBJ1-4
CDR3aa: CASTQTTNEKLFF
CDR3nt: TGTGCCAGCACCCAGACTACTAATGAAAAACTGTTTTTT

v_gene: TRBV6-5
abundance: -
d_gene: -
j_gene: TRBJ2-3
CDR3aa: CATLSTDTQYF
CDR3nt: TGTGCCACACTAAGCACAGATACGCAGTATTTT